These 6 T cell receptor beta chains originate from one sample sequenced in a study of T cells in Graves' hyperthyroidism and ophthalmopathy. TCR beta CDR3 regions were amplified from RNA. The HTBI primer set was used in a first-round RT-PCR of the TCR CDR3. TCRdb re-analysed the multiplex PCR reads in MiXCR, keeping a single row per CDR3 protein. Of almost 35,000 distinct CDR3 sequences in the sample, 45% to 55% are singletons; the top ten hold about 25%. The sequencing sample was made of blood. All receptors derive from a middle-aged woman with Graves' ophthalmopathy.

The chain recombines TRBV7-9 with TRBJ1-2, with TRBD1 identical over 7 bases. V was pared by 5 bases and J by 4 bases, with 7 bases of the junction left unmatched. The CDR3 runs to 14 residues. Germline V gene lookup returns CDR1 SEHNR and CDR2 FQNEAQ (reference sequence). The CDR3 region has the DNA TGTGCCAGCAGCCCGGGACAGTCATCCTATGGCTACACCTTC. Encoded protein: CASSPGQSSYGYTF.

The chain recombines TRBV10-1 with TRBJ2-3; 7 bases line up with TRBD1. The ends lost 8 bases at V and 5 bases at J; junction bases unmatched: 7. Germline CDR1 reads WNHNN; CDR2 reads SYGVQD (reference sequence). The CDR3 is 13 residues long. The CDR3 protein is CASSKGARDTQYF. The CDR3 DNA reads TGCGCCAGCTCTAAGGGGGCCCGAGATACGCAGTATTTT.

This clonotype appeared a single time. The V gene is TRBV11-2, the J gene TRBJ2-7; D might be TRBD1 (5 bases). Germline loops: CDR1 SGHAT, CDR2 FQNNGV. The CDR3 contains 15 residues. V lost 5 bases to trimming and J lost 5 bases, with 19 bases between them. The CDR3 protein is CASSPWQGRSHEQYF. DNA for the CDR3: TGTGCCAGCAGCCCCTGGCAGGGTCGTTCCCACGAGCAGTACTTC. The whole variable domain, filled in from reference TRBV11-2 and TRBJ2-7, reads EAGVAQSPRYKIIEKRQSVAFWCNPISGHATLYWYQQILGQGPKLLIQFQNNGVVDDSQLPKDRFSAERLKGVDSTLKIQPAKLEDSAVYLCASSPWQGRSHEQYFGPGTRLTVT.

This chain links TRBV9 with TRBJ2-2; 11 nucleotides align to TRBD2. The CDR3 extends over 16 amino acids. CDR1 and CDR2 (germline): SGDLS, YYNGEE. J was trimmed by 5 bases and V by 7 bases; bases with no gene match: 10. The CDR3 DNA sequence: TGTGCCAGCGGCAGGGATAGCGGGGGGGCTACCGGGGAGCTGTTTTTT. Amino acid sequence: CASGRDSGGATGELFF.

This clonotype was recorded at least ten times. The rearrangement joins TRBV12-3 or TRBV12-4 to TRBJ1-4; TRBD1 might be the D (5 bases). V lost 5 bases and J lost 8, with 18 bases in between. CDR3 length equals 15 residues. CDR3: CASSPSGTVEEKLFF. The CDR3 bases are TGTGCCAGCAGTCCATCCGGGACGGTAGAGGAAAAACTGTTTTTT.

This clonotype was recorded at least ten times. This chain links TRBV15 with TRBJ2-6; D gene unclear. V was cut by 0 bases and J by 2 bases, with 8 bases left in between. The V gene's germline CDR1 is LNHNV and CDR2 YYDKDF (reference sequence). The CDR3 loop spans 16 amino acids. CDR3 amino acids: CATSRDLVAGANVLTF. The DNA of the CDR3 is TGTGCCACCAGCAGAGATCTAGTAGCTGGGGCCAACGTCCTGACTTTC.